One and the same sample provided the 4 T cell receptor beta chains below, sequenced in a study of shared clonotypes between healthy human individuals. Clones were read by immunoSEQ multiplex PCR, and TCRdb kept only the in-frame ones, dropping some. Among 1 million to 1.3 million clones listed, around 82% were seen once. The sequencing sample was made of memory CD4+ T cells from PBMCs. Subset noted: CD45RA-negative fraction. The receptor source for this set is a man between 18 and 35 years old in good health. Some clones in this sample may be carry-over from other donors' samples.

The V and J genes are TRBV29-1 and TRBJ2-2; D is unresolved. CDR3 length: 12 amino acids. The germline gives CDR1 SQVTM, CDR2 ANQGSEA. V was pared by 7 bases and J by 5 bases, with 11 bases between. The CDR3 is CSAPLETGELFF. The CDR3 DNA is TGCAGCGCCCCGTTGGAGACCGGGGAGCTGTTTTTT.

The chain carries TRBV10-2 and TRBJ1-1; D is unresolved. Deletions cut 6 bases from V and 6 bases from J, with 14 bases between. This CDR3 comprises 13 residues. Germline V CDR1 and CDR2: WSHSY, SAAADI. The CDR3 region is CASSPVRSSEAFF. DNA of the CDR3: TGCGCCAGCAGCCCGGTGCGGTCGTCTGAAGCTTTCTTT.

This chain connects TRBV20-1 to TRBJ2-7; no clear D. The CDR3 is 11 amino acids. The germline V and J ends were trimmed by 4 bases and 4 bases, with 8 bases remaining between them. In germline, CDR1 is DFQATT, CDR2 SNEGSKA (reference sequence). DNA for the CDR3: TGCAGTGCTACGGACGGGTACGAGCAGTACTTC. This sequence encodes CSATDGYEQYF.

Comment on this clone: Other DNA sequences in this specimen translate into the identical CDR3. The chain joins TRBV9 to TRBJ2-3; the match to TRBD2 covers 9 bases. J was trimmed by 1 base and V by 0 bases; bases with no gene match: 3. Per the germline V gene, CDR1 is SGDLS and CDR2 is YYNGEE. The CDR3 covers 16 residues. In DNA form, the CDR3 reads TGTGCCAGCAGCGTAGGGAGGACTAGCGGCACAGATACGCAGTATTTT. Amino acid sequence: CASSVGRTSGTDTQYF.